This T cell receptor beta chain was recorded in a study of T-cell reconstitution after alpha-beta-depleted transplantation in children. V lost 5 bases and J 4 bases, leaving 12 bases between the germline ends. The CDR3 has 13 amino acids. The germline CDR1 and CDR2 sequences are GTSNPN and SVGIG (reference sequence). Preparing the TCRbeta library involved the use of unique molecular identifiers. TCRdb re-called the PCR reads with MiXCR, one entry per CDR3 protein. Found here are some 500,000 distinct CDR3 sequences, less than 35% of them singletons; the top ten hold around 2.5%. This clonotype was detected a few times.

The material sequenced was PBMCs from the stem cell graft donor, taken from the stem cell graft. The sequence came from a human donor who donated a stem cell graft to a child with aplastic anemia. The chain is built from TRBV30 and TRBJ1-5; the D gene is possibly TRBD1 (6 bases). CDR3 amino acids: CAWARGGNQPQHF. DNA for the CDR3: TGTGCCTGGGCCAGGGGCGGGAATCAGCCCCAGCATTTT.